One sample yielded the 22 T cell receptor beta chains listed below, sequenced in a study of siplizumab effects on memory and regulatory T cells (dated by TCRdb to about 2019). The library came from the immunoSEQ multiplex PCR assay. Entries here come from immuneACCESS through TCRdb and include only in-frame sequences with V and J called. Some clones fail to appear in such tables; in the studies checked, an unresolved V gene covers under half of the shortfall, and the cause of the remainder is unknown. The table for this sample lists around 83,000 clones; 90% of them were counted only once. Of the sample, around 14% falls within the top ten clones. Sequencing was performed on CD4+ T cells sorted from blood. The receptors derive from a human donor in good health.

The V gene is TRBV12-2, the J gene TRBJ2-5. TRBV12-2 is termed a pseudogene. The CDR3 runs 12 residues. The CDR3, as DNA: TGTGCAATCTCCTTTTGGGGAGAGACCCAGTACTTC. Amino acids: CAISFWGETQYF.

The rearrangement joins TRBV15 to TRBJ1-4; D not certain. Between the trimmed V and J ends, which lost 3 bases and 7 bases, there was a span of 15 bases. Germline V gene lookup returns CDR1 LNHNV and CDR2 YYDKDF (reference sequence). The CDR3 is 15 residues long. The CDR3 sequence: CATSRRRTEGEKLFF. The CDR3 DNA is TGTGCCACCAGCAGGCGGAGGACCGAGGGTGAAAAACTGTTTTTT.

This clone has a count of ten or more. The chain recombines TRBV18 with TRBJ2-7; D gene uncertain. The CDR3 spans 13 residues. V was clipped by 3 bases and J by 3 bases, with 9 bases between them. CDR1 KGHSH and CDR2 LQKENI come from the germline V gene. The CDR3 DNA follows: TGTGCCAGCTCACCTAGGTCGAGCTACGAGCAGTACTTC. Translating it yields CASSPRSSYEQYF.

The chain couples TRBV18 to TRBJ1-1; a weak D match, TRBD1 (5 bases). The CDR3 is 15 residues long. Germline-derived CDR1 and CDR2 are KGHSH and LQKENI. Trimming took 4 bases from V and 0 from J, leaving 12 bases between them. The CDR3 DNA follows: TGTGCCAGCTCACTCTCAACAGGCGTGAACACTGAAGCTTTCTTT. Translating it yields CASSLSTGVNTEAFF.

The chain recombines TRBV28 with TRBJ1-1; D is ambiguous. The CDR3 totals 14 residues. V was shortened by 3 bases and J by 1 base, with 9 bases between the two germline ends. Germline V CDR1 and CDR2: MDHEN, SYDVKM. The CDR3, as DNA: TGTGCCAGCAGTTTTAGAACTAGGAACACTGAAGCTTTCTTT. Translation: CASSFRTRNTEAFF.

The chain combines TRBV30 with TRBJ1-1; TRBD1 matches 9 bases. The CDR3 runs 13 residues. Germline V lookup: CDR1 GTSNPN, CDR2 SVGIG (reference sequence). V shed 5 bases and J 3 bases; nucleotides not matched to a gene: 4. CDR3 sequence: CAWWDRVYTEAFF. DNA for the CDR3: TGTGCCTGGTGGGACAGGGTATACACTGAAGCTTTCTTT.

The DNA for the CDR3 is TGTGCCAGCAGCCACGGGGGCGCGACCTACGAGCAGTACTTC. The encoded protein is CASSHGGATYEQYF. The chain uses TRBV14 and TRBJ2-7; D possibly uses TRBD1 or TRBD2 (6 bases each). V lost 3 bases and J 2 bases, leaving 11 bases between the germline ends. CDR3 length: 14 amino acids. CDR1 and CDR2 from the germline V gene are SGHDN and FVKESK.

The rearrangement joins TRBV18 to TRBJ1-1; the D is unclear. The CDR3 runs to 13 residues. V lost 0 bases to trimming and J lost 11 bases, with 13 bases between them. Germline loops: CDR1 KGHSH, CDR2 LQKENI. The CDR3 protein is CASSPPGPLVAFF. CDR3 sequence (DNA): TGTGCCAGCTCACCACCCGGGCCCCTGGTGGCTTTCTTT.

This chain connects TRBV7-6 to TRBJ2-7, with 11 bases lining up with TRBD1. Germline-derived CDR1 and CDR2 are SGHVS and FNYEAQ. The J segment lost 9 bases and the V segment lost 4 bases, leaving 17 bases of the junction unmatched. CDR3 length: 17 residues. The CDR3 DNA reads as TGTGCCAGCAGCTCCGACGTATGGGGACAGGGGGGCCCTCGGCAGTACTTC. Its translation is CASSSDVWGQGGPRQYF. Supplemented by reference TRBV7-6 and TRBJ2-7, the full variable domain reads GAGVSQSPRYKVTKRGQDVALRCDPISGHVSLYWYRQALGQGPEFLTYFNYEAQQDKSGLPNDRFSAERPEGSISTLTIQRTEQRDSAMYRCASSSDVWGQGGPRQYFGPGTRLTVT.

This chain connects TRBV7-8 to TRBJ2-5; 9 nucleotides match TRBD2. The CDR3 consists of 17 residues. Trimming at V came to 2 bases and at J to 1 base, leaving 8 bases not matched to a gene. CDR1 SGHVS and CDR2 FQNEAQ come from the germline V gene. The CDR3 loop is CASSLSIGGRAQETQYF. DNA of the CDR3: TGTGCCAGCAGCTTAAGTATCGGCGGGAGGGCCCAAGAGACCCAGTACTTC.

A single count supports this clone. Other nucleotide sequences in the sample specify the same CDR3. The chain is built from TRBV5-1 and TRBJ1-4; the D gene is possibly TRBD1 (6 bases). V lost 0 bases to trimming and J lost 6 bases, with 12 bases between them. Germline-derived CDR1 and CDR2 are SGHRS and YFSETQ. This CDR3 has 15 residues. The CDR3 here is CASSLAGGRDEKLFF. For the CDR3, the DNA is TGCGCCAGCAGCTTGGCCGGGGGGCGAGATGAAAAACTGTTTTTT. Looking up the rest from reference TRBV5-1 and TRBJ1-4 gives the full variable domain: KAGVTQTPRYLIKTRGQQVTLSCSPISGHRSVSWYQQTPGQGLQFLFEYFSETQRNKGNFPGRFSGRQFSNSRSEMNVSTLELGDSALYLCASSLAGGRDEKLFFGSGTQLSVL.

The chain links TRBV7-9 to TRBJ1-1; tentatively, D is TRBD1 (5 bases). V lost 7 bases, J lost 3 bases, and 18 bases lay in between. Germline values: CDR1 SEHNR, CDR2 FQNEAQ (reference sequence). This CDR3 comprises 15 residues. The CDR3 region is CASKKAGGQDTEAFF. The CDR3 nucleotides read TGTGCCAGCAAAAAAGCCGGAGGACAAGACACTGAAGCTTTCTTT.

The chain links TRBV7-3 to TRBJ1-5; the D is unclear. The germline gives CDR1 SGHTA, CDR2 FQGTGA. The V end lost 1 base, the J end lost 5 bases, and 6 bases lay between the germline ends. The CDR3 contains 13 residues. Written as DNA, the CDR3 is TGTGCCAGCAGCTTAAAACGCTATCAGCCCCAGCATTTT. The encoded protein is CASSLKRYQPQHF.

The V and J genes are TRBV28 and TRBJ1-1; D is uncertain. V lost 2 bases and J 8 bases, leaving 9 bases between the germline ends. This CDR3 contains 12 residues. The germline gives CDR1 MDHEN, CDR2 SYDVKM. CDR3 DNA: TGTGCCAGCAGTTTAACCCCCCGGGAAGCTTTCTTT. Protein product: CASSLTPREAFF.

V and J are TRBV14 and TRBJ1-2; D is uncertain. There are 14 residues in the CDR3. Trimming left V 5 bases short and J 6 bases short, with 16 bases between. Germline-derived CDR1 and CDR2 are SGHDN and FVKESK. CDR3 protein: CASSLRSPRDGYTF. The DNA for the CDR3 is TGTGCCAGCAGCTTGCGGAGTCCCCGCGATGGCTACACCTTC. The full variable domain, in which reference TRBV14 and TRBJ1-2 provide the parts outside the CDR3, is EAGVTQFPSHSVIEKGQTVTLRCDPISGHDNLYWYRRVMGKEIKFLLHFVKESKQDESGMPNNRFLAERTGGTYSTLKVQPAELEDSGVYFCASSLRSPRDGYTFGSGTRLTVV.

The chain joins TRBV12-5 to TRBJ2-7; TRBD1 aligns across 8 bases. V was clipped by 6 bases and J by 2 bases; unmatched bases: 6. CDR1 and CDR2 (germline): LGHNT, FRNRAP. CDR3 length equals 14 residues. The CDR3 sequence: CASGQTGAAYEQYF. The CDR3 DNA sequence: TGTGCTAGTGGGCAGACAGGGGCTGCCTACGAGCAGTACTTC.

The CDR3 is CASSFSNYGYTF. The CDR3 DNA follows: TGTGCCAGCAGTTTCAGTAACTATGGCTACACCTTC. J is TRBJ1-2 and V is TRBV28; D is unclear. The germline V gene has CDR1 MDHEN and CDR2 SYDVKM. V was pared by 3 bases and J by 1 base, with 3 bases between. The CDR3 is 12 amino acids.

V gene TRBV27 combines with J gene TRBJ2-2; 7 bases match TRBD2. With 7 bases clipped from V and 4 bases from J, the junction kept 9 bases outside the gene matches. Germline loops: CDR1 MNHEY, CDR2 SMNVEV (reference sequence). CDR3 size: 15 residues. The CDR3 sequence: CASMDGGSVTGELFF. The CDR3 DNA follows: TGTGCCAGCATGGATGGCGGGAGTGTCACCGGGGAGCTGTTTTTT.

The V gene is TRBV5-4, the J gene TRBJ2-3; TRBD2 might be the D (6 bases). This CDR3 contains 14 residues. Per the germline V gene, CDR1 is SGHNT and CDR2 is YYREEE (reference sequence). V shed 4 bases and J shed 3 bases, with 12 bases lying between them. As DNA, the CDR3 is TGTGCCAGCAGCCAGGGACTGGGAACAGATACGCAGTATTTT. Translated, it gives CASSQGLGTDTQYF.

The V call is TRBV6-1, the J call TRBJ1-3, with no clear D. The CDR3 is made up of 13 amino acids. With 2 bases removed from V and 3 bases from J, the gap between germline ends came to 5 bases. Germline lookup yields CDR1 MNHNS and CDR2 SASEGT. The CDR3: CASSESGGNTIYF. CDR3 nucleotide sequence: TGTGCCAGCAGTGAATCTGGTGGAAACACCATATATTTT.

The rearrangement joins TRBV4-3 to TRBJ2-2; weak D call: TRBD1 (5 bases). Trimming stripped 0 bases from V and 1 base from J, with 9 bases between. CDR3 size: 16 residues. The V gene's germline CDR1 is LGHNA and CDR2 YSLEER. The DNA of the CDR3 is TGCGCCAGCAGCCAAGATGAAGGACAGAACACCGGGGAGCTGTTTTTT. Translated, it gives CASSQDEGQNTGELFF.

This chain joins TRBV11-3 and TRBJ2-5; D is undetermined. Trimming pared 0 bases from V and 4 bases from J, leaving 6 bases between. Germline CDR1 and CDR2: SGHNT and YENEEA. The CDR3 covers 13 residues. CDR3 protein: CASSLDWRETQYF. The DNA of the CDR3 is TGTGCCAGCAGCTTAGATTGGCGAGAGACCCAGTACTTC.